These T cell receptor beta chains were read from a single sample in a study of blood T cell repertoires in COVID-19. Using immunoSEQ multiplex PCR, the repertoire was profiled, and TCRdb retains in-frame clones only, with some absent. The sample lists roughly 110,000 clones, 80% to 85% occurring once. What was sequenced was peripheral blood. These receptors were collected from a man between 65 and 79 years old with acute or convalescent COVID-19. Both conserved end residues are part of each CDR3. D genes are given only for firm matches. Clone size is stated in some rows and not others, as once, few, many or a class when expanded.

V: TRBV10-3; size: .; D: .; J: TRBJ2-4; CDR3: CAISESAVKNIQYF; DNA: TGTGCCATCAGTGAGTCGGCGGTCAAAAACATTCAGTACTTC
V: TRBV27; size: .; D: TRBD1; J: TRBJ1-6; CDR3: CASSFQGAHSPLHF; DNA: TGTGCCAGCAGTTTTCAGGGGGCGCATTCACCCCTCCACTTT
V: TRBV19; size: few; D: TRBD1; J: TRBJ2-7; CDR3: CASRSGTGYYEQYF; DNA: TGTGCCAGTAGGTCTGGGACAGGGTACTACGAGCAGTACTTC
V: TRBV27; size: .; D: .; J: TRBJ1-6; CDR3: CASSQGISNSPLHF; DNA: TGTGCCAGCAGCCAGGGAATTTCTAATTCACCCCTCCACTTT
V: TRBV6-5; size: .; D: TRBD1; J: TRBJ2-3; CDR3: CASRTGGLGTDTQYF; DNA: TGTGCCAGCAGGACAGGGGGCCTTGGCACAGATACGCAGTATTTT
V: TRBV2; size: few; D: .; J: TRBJ2-1; CDR3: CASSEAEIQFF; DNA: TGTGCCAGCAGTGAAGCGGAGATCCAGTTCTTC
V: TRBV9; size: .; D: .; J: TRBJ2-2; CDR3: CASSPNPGRAGTGELFF; DNA: TGTGCCAGCAGCCCCAACCCGGGCCGCGCGGGGACCGGGGAGCTGTTTTTT
V: TRBV5-1; size: .; D: TRBD2; J: TRBJ2-5; CDR3: CASSLGPLSGSKQTQYF; DNA: TGCGCCAGCAGCTTGGGGCCCCTTAGCGGGAGTAAGCAGACCCAGTACTTC
V: TRBV6-5; size: .; D: TRBD1; J: TRBJ2-7; CDR3: CASSYSTGVVEQYF; DNA: TGTGCCAGCAGTTACTCTACAGGGGTCGTCGAGCAGTACTTC
V: TRBV7-2; size: .; D: TRBD2; J: TRBJ2-1; CDR3: CASTGRSGRNNEQFF; DNA: TGTGCCAGCACCGGTAGAAGCGGGAGGAACAATGAGCAGTTCTTC
V: TRBV19; size: .; D: .; J: TRBJ2-2; CDR3: CASSRGLAGELFF; DNA: TGTGCCAGTAGTAGAGGGTTAGCCGGGGAGCTGTTTTTT
V: TRBV2; size: .; D: TRBD2; J: TRBJ2-3; CDR3: CASSPRTSGGPRDTQYF; DNA: TGTGCCAGCAGTCCCCGGACTAGCGGGGGGCCTCGAGATACGCAGTATTTT
V: TRBV9; size: .; D: TRBD1; J: TRBJ1-4; CDR3: CASSRGTGNEKLFF; DNA: TGTGCCAGCAGCCGCGGGACAGGGAATGAAAAACTGTTTTTT
V: TRBV5-1; size: .; D: .; J: TRBJ2-3; CDR3: CASSLPGGDSTDTQYF; DNA: TGCGCCAGCAGCTTGCCCGGCGGGGATAGCACAGATACGCAGTATTTT
V: TRBV5-6; size: .; D: TRBD1; J: TRBJ2-1; CDR3: CASSFGKGQGTSSYNEQFF; DNA: TGTGCCAGCAGCTTCGGGAAAGGACAGGGGACAAGCTCCTACAATGAGCAGTTCTTC
V: TRBV18; size: .; D: .; J: TRBJ1-1; CDR3: CASSVTRGGDTEAFF; DNA: TGTGCCAGCTCGGTGACGAGGGGAGGGGACACTGAAGCTTTCTTT
V: TRBV11-3; size: .; D: .; J: TRBJ1-1; CDR3: CASSLVRDTEAFF; DNA: TGTGCCAGCAGCTTAGTGCGGGACACTGAAGCTTTCTTT
V: TRBV5-1; size: once; D: .; J: TRBJ2-2; CDR3: CASSLGQNTGELFF; DNA: TGCGCCAGCAGCTTGGGTCAGAACACCGGGGAGCTGTTTTTT
V: TRBV10-2; size: once; D: .; J: TRBJ2-7; CDR3: CASSEATDYEQYF; DNA: TGCGCCAGCAGTGAGGCGACAGACTACGAGCAGTACTTC
V: TRBV11-3; size: .; D: TRBD1; J: TRBJ2-2; CDR3: CASSSRPGQGAWELFF; DNA: TGTGCCAGCAGCTCTAGACCGGGACAGGGGGCCTGGGAGCTGTTTTTT
V: TRBV11-2; size: .; D: .; J: TRBJ2-2; CDR3: CASTLVWGRRPTGELFF; DNA: TGTGCCAGCACCTTAGTATGGGGTCGGAGGCCCACCGGGGAGCTGTTTTTT
V: TRBV6-2/TRBV6-3; size: .; D: .; J: TRBJ2-7; CDR3: CASRPQTETSFRRHEQYF; DNA: TGTGCCAGCAGGCCTCAGACAGAGACCTCCTTCCGCCGCCACGAGCAGTACTTC
V: TRBV14; size: .; D: .; J: TRBJ1-1; CDR3: CASSQEGPQRTEAFF; DNA: TGTGCCAGCAGCCAAGAAGGCCCGCAGAGGACTGAAGCTTTCTTT
V: TRBV30; size: .; D: .; J: TRBJ2-7; CDR3: CAWSVSGGTGEQYF; DNA: TGTGCCTGGAGTGTATCCGGGGGAACAGGAGAGCAGTACTTC
V: TRBV4-1; size: .; D: TRBD1; J: TRBJ1-4; CDR3: CASSQVLRQGGEKLFF; DNA: TGCGCCAGCAGCCAAGTCCTCAGACAGGGCGGTGAAAAACTGTTTTTT
V: TRBV4-2; size: .; D: TRBD2; J: TRBJ2-2; CDR3: CASSQDPSGSGTGELFF; DNA: TGTGCCAGCAGCCAAGATCCTAGCGGGAGTGGCACCGGGGAGCTGTTTTTT
V: TRBV19; size: .; D: TRBD1; J: TRBJ2-1; CDR3: CASSSGTGLFNEQFF; DNA: TGTGCCAGTAGTAGCGGGACAGGGCTTTTCAATGAGCAGTTCTTC
V: TRBV9; size: .; D: .; J: TRBJ1-5; CDR3: CASSTHTDQPQHF; DNA: TGTGCCAGCAGCACACATACAGATCAGCCCCAGCATTTT
V: TRBV5-1; size: .; D: .; J: TRBJ2-2; CDR3: CASSLGAANTGELFF; DNA: TGCGCCAGCAGCTTGGGGGCAGCGAACACCGGGGAGCTGTTTTTT
V: TRBV9; size: few; D: .; J: TRBJ1-3; CDR3: CASSVAPGAGNTIYF; DNA: TGTGCCAGCAGCGTAGCCCCAGGGGCGGGAAACACCATATATTTT
V: TRBV30; size: .; D: .; J: TRBJ2-7; CDR3: CAWSSAGIGLEQYF; DNA: TGTGCCTGGAGTTCGGCGGGTATCGGGCTGGAGCAGTACTTC
V: TRBV7-8; size: .; D: TRBD1; J: TRBJ1-6; CDR3: CASRGQAGGSPLHF; DNA: TGTGCCAGCAGGGGACAGGCGGGCGGTTCACCCCTCCACTTT
V: TRBV5-1; size: .; D: TRBD2; J: TRBJ2-1; CDR3: CASSLAGGSTHEQFF; DNA: TGCGCCAGCAGCTTGGCCGGCGGGAGCACGCATGAGCAGTTCTTC